Presented here are 29 T cell receptor beta chains from one specimen sequenced in a study of T cell responses to AZD1222 COVID-19 vaccine. TCRdb keeps only in-frame clones here, not all; method: immunoSEQ multiplex PCR. The profile shows about 67,000 clones, around four fifths of them singletons. The input for sequencing was peripheral blood, taken 28 days after the second AZD1222 dose. These TCRs come from an adult who received the AZD1222 COVID-19 vaccine.

This clone was counted once. The chain links TRBV28 to TRBJ1-5; weak D call: TRBD1 (5 bases). The V gene lost 3 bases and the J gene lost 6 bases, with 6 bases spanning the gap. Germline V CDR1 and CDR2: MDHEN, SYDVKM. This CDR3 has 12 residues. DNA for the CDR3: TGTGCCAGCAGTTTTCAGGGTCAGCCCCAGCATTTT. This translates into CASSFQGQPQHF.

This sequence joins TRBV9 and TRBJ1-1, with a possible D match to TRBD1 (5 bases). Germline V gene lookup returns CDR1 SGDLS and CDR2 YYNGEE. Trimming shortened V by 0 bases and J by 5 bases, and 11 bases separated the two germline ends. The CDR3 sequence is 14 residues long. The CDR3 loop is CASSVAGGRTEAFF. CDR3 nucleotides: TGTGCCAGCAGCGTAGCCGGGGGACGGACTGAAGCTTTCTTT. Based on the CDR3 plus reference TRBV9 and TRBJ1-1, the full variable domain is DSGVTQTPKHLITATGQRVTLRCSPRSGDLSVYWYQQSLDQGLQFLIQYYNGEERAKGNILERFSAQQFPDLHSELNLSSLELGDSALYFCASSVAGGRTEAFFGQGTRLTVV.

The CDR3, as DNA: TGTGCCAGCAGCCCCCCTGGACCCCCCAGGTTCAATGAGCAGTTCTTC. Protein sequence: CASSPPGPPRFNEQFF. The gene calls are TRBV9 and TRBJ2-1; D is unresolved. The germline V gene encodes CDR1 SGDLS and CDR2 YYNGEE. CDR3 length: 16 residues. The germline V and J ends were trimmed by 4 bases and 6 bases, with 20 bases remaining between them.

The chain uses TRBV28 and TRBJ2-5; D not resolved. V was cut by 6 bases and J by 3 bases, with 17 bases left in between. This CDR3 spans 15 amino acids. CDR1 and CDR2 from the germline V gene are MDHEN and SYDVKM. Here the CDR3 reads CASRKPLGGEETQYF. The CDR3 DNA sequence: TGTGCCAGCAGGAAGCCACTGGGTGGGGAAGAGACCCAGTACTTC.

This chain uses TRBV5-1 with TRBJ2-7; D is ambiguous. The CDR3 spans 15 residues. V shed 0 bases and J shed 2 bases, with 12 bases lying between them. Germline CDR1 is SGHRS and CDR2 is YFSETQ. The CDR3 nucleotides read TGCGCCAGCAGCTTGGGGCCCCGAGGCGCCTACGAGCAGTACTTC. Its translation: CASSLGPRGAYEQYF. Using reference TRBV5-1 and TRBJ2-7 for the parts outside the CDR3, the full variable domain is KAGVTQTPRYLIKTRGQQVTLSCSPISGHRSVSWYQQTPGQGLQFLFEYFSETQRNKGNFPGRFSGRQFSNSRSEMNVSTLELGDSALYLCASSLGPRGAYEQYFGPGTRLTVT.

The gene calls are TRBV19 and TRBJ2-6; 7 bases are shared with TRBD1. The germline V gene has CDR1 LNHDA and CDR2 SQIVND (reference sequence). CDR3 length: 17 amino acids. Germline trimming cut 7 bases from V and 1 base from J; bases unmatched to any gene: 10. Here the CDR3 reads CASTVPGQPSGANVLTF. The CDR3 nucleotides are TGTGCCAGTACCGTCCCGGGACAGCCGTCTGGGGCCAACGTCCTGACTTTC.

The CDR3 DNA is TGTGCCAGCAGCGTAGTTTACCGGATAACGCAGTATTTT. Translated: CASSVVYRITQYF. This chain links TRBV9 with TRBJ2-3, with unresolved D. There are 13 residues in the CDR3. V was cut by 0 bases and J by 9 bases, with 11 bases left in between. CDR1 and CDR2 from the germline V gene are SGDLS and YYNGEE.

This clone was observed a handful of times. V and J are TRBV6-5 and TRBJ1-1, with a tentative D call TRBD1 (5 bases). The V end lost 8 bases, the J end lost 1 base, and 8 bases lay between the germline ends. The CDR3 totals 12 residues. Germline lookup yields CDR1 MNHEY and CDR2 SVGAGI. Here the CDR3 reads CASPGQNTEAFF. The CDR3 DNA is TGTGCCAGCCCAGGACAGAACACTGAAGCTTTCTTT.

The V and J genes are TRBV5-1 and TRBJ2-5, with D hard to call. The ends were cut back, 3 bases at V and 5 bases at J, with 5 bases in the middle. In germline, CDR1 is SGHRS, CDR2 YFSETQ. The CDR3 has 11 residues. CDR3 DNA: TGCGCCAGCAGCTACCTGGAGACCCAGTACTTC. Translation: CASSYLETQYF.

This chain joins TRBV5-6 and TRBJ2-1; D call uncertain. CDR3 length: 11 amino acids. Germline V gene sequence: CDR1 SGHDT, CDR2 YYEEEE. The germline V and J ends were trimmed by 4 bases and 9 bases, with 8 bases remaining between them. The CDR3 loop reads CASSVGREQFF. For the CDR3, the DNA is TGTGCCAGCAGCGTCGGACGTGAGCAGTTCTTC.

The rearrangement joins TRBV29-1 to TRBJ2-3; 10 bases align to TRBD1. Germline assignment: CDR1 SQVTM and CDR2 ANQGSEA. The CDR3 contains 22 residues. Trimming at V came to 5 bases and at J to 0 bases, leaving 26 bases not matched to a gene. The CDR3 region is CSVSGTGVLELQLDSSTDTQYF. The CDR3 nucleotides read TGCAGCGTTTCCGGGACAGGGGTTTTGGAGCTACAGTTAGATTCTAGCACAGATACGCAGTATTTT.

V and J are TRBV7-2 and TRBJ2-7; 10 bases agree with TRBD1. V lost 5 bases and J lost 4; bases outside the gene matches: 5. Germline V CDR1 and CDR2: SGHTA, FQGNSA. The CDR3 sequence is 14 residues long. The CDR3 here is CASSTGTGDYEQYF. Written as DNA, the CDR3 is TGTGCCAGCAGCACCGGGACAGGGGATTACGAGCAGTACTTC.

This sequence joins TRBV28 and TRBJ1-2; weak D call: TRBD1 (6 bases). This CDR3 contains 13 residues. Trimming took off 5 bases at V and 8 bases at J, with 15 bases between the two ends. CDR1 and CDR2 (germline): MDHEN, SYDVKM. CDR3 in amino acids: CASSNITGYGYTF. CDR3 DNA sequence: TGTGCCAGCAGTAATATCACAGGGTACGGCTACACCTTC.

The genes are TRBV5-5 and TRBJ1-2, with no clear D. The CDR3 runs 15 residues. Trimming left V 3 bases short and J 4 bases short, with 16 bases between. Germline CDR1 reads SGHKS; CDR2 reads YYEKEE (reference sequence). CDR3 loop: CASSWEAANRYGYTF. In nucleotides, the CDR3 is TGTGCCAGCAGCTGGGAGGCAGCAAACCGCTATGGCTACACCTTC.

The chain is built from TRBV4-3 and TRBJ1-4, with D uncertain. Trimming removed 0 bases from V and 4 bases from J, with 9 bases in between. Germline CDR1 LGHNA, CDR2 YSLEER. This CDR3 spans 15 amino acids. As DNA, the CDR3 is TGCGCCAGCAGCCAAGATCCAGGATTTAATGAAAAACTGTTTTTT. It codes for CASSQDPGFNEKLFF.

The V gene is TRBV19, the J gene TRBJ2-3, with 9 bases matching TRBD2. Trimming took 6 bases from V and 5 from J; bases not matched to a gene: 9. Germline lookup yields CDR1 LNHDA and CDR2 SQIVND (reference sequence). The CDR3 runs to 15 residues. The CDR3 nucleotides are TGTGCCAGTAGCCAGGGAGCGGGGGGAGGAGATACGCAGTATTTT. Protein sequence: CASSQGAGGGDTQYF. Variable domain in full (rest from reference TRBV19 and TRBJ2-3): DGGITQSPKYLFRKEGQNVTLSCEQNLNHDAMYWYRQDPGQGLRLIYYSQIVNDFQKGDIAEGYSVSREKKESFPLTVTSAQKNPTAFYLCASSQGAGGGDTQYFGPGTRLTVL.

This clone was seen a single time. This chain links TRBV10-1 with TRBJ2-3; a possible D gene is TRBD1 (8 bases). CDR3 length: 18 residues. V was cut by 6 bases and J by 0 bases, with 22 bases left in between. The germline V gene has CDR1 WNHNN and CDR2 SYGVQD (reference sequence). The DNA of the CDR3 is TGCGCCAGCAGGGGGGGGGACAGGAACTTCCCTAGCACAGATACGCAGTATTTT. It is translated as CASRGGDRNFPSTDTQYF.

V gene TRBV9 combines with J gene TRBJ2-3; D gene ambiguous. Trimming pared 0 bases from V and 1 base from J, leaving 3 bases between. The CDR3 consists of 13 residues. Germline-derived CDR1 and CDR2 are SGDLS and YYNGEE. In DNA, the CDR3 is TGTGCCAGCAGCGTAGGAGGCACAGATACGCAGTATTTT. It yields the protein CASSVGGTDTQYF.

The genes are TRBV6-5 and TRBJ1-4; D ambiguous. V was cut by 0 bases and J by 5 bases, with 7 bases left in between. The CDR3 has 14 residues. CDR1 and CDR2 from the germline V gene are MNHEY and SVGAGI. The CDR3 nucleotides read TGTGCCAGCAGTTACTCGGGCCCGAATGAAAAACTGTTTTTT. Its protein product is CASSYSGPNEKLFF.

CDR3 sequence: CASSPDRGNNQPQHF. The CDR3 nucleotides are TGTGCCAGCAGCCCGGACAGGGGGAACAATCAGCCCCAGCATTTT. The rearrangement joins TRBV5-4 to TRBJ1-5, with 10 bases lining up with TRBD1. Germline trimming cut 4 bases from V and 3 bases from J; bases unmatched to any gene: 4. The germline V gene has CDR1 SGHNT and CDR2 YYREEE (reference sequence). This CDR3 has 15 amino acids.

The chain uses TRBV4-1 and TRBJ1-4; D perhaps matches TRBD1 (5 bases). The ends were cut back, 0 bases at V and 8 bases at J, with 16 bases in the middle. CDR1 MGHRA and CDR2 YSYEKL come from the germline V gene. This CDR3 has 16 amino acids. The CDR3 DNA is TGCGCCAGCAGCCAAGACGGCAGGGATAATGACGAAAAACTGTTTTTT. As protein: CASSQDGRDNDEKLFF.

This clone was detected a few times. The V call is TRBV6-5, the J call TRBJ1-1; 8 bases fit TRBD1. V lost 2 bases, J lost 4 bases, and 3 bases stayed unmatched. The CDR3 runs to 14 residues. The germline V gene encodes CDR1 MNHEY and CDR2 SVGAGI. The CDR3 is CASSYLTGGTEAFF. The CDR3 DNA follows: TGTGCCAGCAGTTACCTTACAGGGGGCACTGAAGCTTTCTTT.

This rearrangement joins TRBV5-5 to TRBJ2-5, with D possibly being TRBD1 or TRBD2 (5 bases each). The CDR3 sequence is 14 residues long. V dropped 2 bases and J dropped 4 bases, with 12 bases sitting between them. Germline V gene lookup returns CDR1 SGHKS and CDR2 YYEKEE (reference sequence). As DNA, the CDR3 is TGTGCCAGCAGCTTCGGGGCTTTGGGAGAGACCCAGTACTTC. It specifies CASSFGALGETQYF.

This clone has only a few counts. The V and J genes are TRBV6-1 and TRBJ1-2; D possibly corresponds to TRBD1 (6 bases). Germline CDR1 is MNHNS and CDR2 is SASEGT. This CDR3 region has 13 residues. V lost 6 bases, J lost 3 bases, and 11 bases lay in between. The chain's CDR3 is CASSSRGYYGYTF. The CDR3 bases are TGTGCCAGCAGCTCGAGGGGGTACTATGGCTACACCTTC.

The chain carries TRBV5-1 and TRBJ2-2; D uncertain. CDR3 length equals 14 residues. V was pared by 4 bases and J by 4 bases, with 11 bases between. Germline V gives CDR1 SGHRS, CDR2 YFSETQ. CDR3 sequence (DNA): TGCGCCAGCAGCCAGAATACGGGCACCGGGGAGCTGTTTTTT. Amino acids: CASSQNTGTGELFF.

This chain connects TRBV21-1 to TRBJ1-2; the listed D gene, TRBD1, was not tested against the DNA. TRBV21-1 is described as a pseudogene. CDR3 length: 12 amino acids. CDR3 coding DNA: TGTGCCAGCCGGGACAGAGACGATGGCTACACCTTC. It yields the protein CASRDRDDGYTF.

The chain combines TRBV6-5 with TRBJ2-7; 9 nucleotides align to TRBD2. Per germline, CDR1 MNHEY and CDR2 SVGAGI. V gave up 7 bases and J gave up 1 base; unmatched junction bases: 5. CDR3 length: 14 residues. The CDR3 sequence: CASTARGGSYEQYF. The DNA of the CDR3 is TGTGCCAGCACCGCGCGGGGGGGGTCCTACGAGCAGTACTTC.

V is TRBV11-2 and J is TRBJ2-7; TRBD1 agrees at 9 bases. This CDR3 region has 14 residues. Germline V gives CDR1 SGHAT, CDR2 FQNNGV. V trimming: 3 bases; J trimming: 3 bases; junction bases outside the gene matches: 3. CDR3 bases: TGTGCCAGCAGCTTGGTGACAGGGGGCTACGAGCAGTACTTC. Its translation: CASSLVTGGYEQYF.

The chain couples TRBV7-2 to TRBJ1-3; a weak D match, TRBD1 (5 bases). Germline CDR1 and CDR2: SGHTA and FQGNSA. The CDR3 consists of 17 residues. The germline V and J ends were trimmed by 1 base and 0 bases, with 13 bases remaining between them. CDR3 DNA sequence: TGTGCCAGCAGCTTAGAGACAGTCGGACGCTCTGGAAACACCATATATTTT. This gives the protein CASSLETVGRSGNTIYF.